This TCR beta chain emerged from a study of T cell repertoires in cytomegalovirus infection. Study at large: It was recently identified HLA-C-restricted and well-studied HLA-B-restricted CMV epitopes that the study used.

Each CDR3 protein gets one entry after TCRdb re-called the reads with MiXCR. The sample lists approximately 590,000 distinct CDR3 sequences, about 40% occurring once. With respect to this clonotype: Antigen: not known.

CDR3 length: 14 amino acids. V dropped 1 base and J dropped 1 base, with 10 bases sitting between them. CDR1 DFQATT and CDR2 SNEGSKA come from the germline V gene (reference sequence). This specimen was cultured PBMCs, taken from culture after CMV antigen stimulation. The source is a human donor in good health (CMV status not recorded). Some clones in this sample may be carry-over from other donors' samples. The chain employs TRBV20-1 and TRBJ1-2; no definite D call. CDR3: CSARATANNYGYTF. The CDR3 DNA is TGCAGTGCTAGAGCGACGGCCAATAACTATGGCTACACCTTC.